The text below deals with one T cell receptor beta chain. This record belongs to a study of shared clonotypes between healthy human individuals. Data came from immunoSEQ multiplex PCR; TCRdb stores just in-frame clones and leaves some out. The sample has approximately 530,000 clones; 90% to 97% are singletons. CDR1 and CDR2 from the germline V gene are MNHEY and SMNVEV (reference sequence). V was clipped by 0 bases and J by 8 bases; unmatched bases: 7. The CDR3 sequence is 16 residues long. The V gene is TRBV27, the J gene TRBJ1-6; 7 nucleotides match TRBD1. This TCR derives from a woman under 40 in good health. The sample comprised naive CD4+ T cells sorted from blood. Indicated subset: CD45RA+ positively selected. The DNA for the CDR3 is TGTGCCAGCAGTTTATCTAGGACAGGATGGGATTCACCCCTCCACTTT. As protein: CASSLSRTGWDSPLHF.